This T cell receptor beta chain emerged from a study of shared clonotypes between healthy human individuals. On the study more broadly: Each donor's CD8 memory used one plate, CD8 naive two, each CD4 subset three. Findings and limits, study-wide: Clonotypes shared by all four donors outscored non-shared clonotypes in generation probability. The donor pool, a small one, limited the genetic and exposure-history diversity represented.

A note on this clone: The antigen is unknown.

CDR1 and CDR2 (germline): MDHEN, SYDVKM. V lost 4 bases and J lost 4, with 8 bases in between. This CDR3 has 13 residues. Libraries were prepared by immunoSEQ multiplex PCR; TCRdb keeps only in-frame clonotypes and omits some of them. Among around 610,000 clones, roughly 95% were seen once, and the ten largest hold less than 0.13%. Positive CCR7 selection of CD45RO-negative cells yielded the naive CD8 cells, and terminally differentiated effector memory CD45RA+ cells were excluded. Caucasian adults living in Nashville, Tennessee, provided all samples. The chain employs TRBV28 and TRBJ1-3; D might be TRBD1 (6 bases). Sequencing used naive CD8+ T cells sorted from blood. This TCR derives from a woman in her 30s in good health. The CDR3 DNA follows: TGTGCCAGCAGTTCTACAGGGGGAAACACCATATATTTT. Translating it yields CASSSTGGNTIYF.